This TCR beta chain is drawn from a study of OX40 agonist ivuxolimab in advanced cancers. On the study more broadly: Patients with hepatocellular carcinoma, melanoma, renal cell or head and neck cancer made up the dose-escalation patients.

Samples were taken at baseline and on day 1 of cycles 4 and 7. The CDR3 is made up of 14 amino acids. CDR1 is SNHLY and CDR2 is FYNNEI in the germline V gene. Trimming took off 4 bases at V and 4 bases at J, with 10 bases between the two ends. Comment on this clone: Its specificity is not known.

Study-wide points: Antigen specificity of clonally expanded peripheral T cells was not established. Relatively little clonal expansion, among the lowest observed, appeared in partial responders at 0.1-3.0 mg/kg.

TCRdb's table, derived via immunoSEQ multiplex PCR, lists solely in-frame clones and lacks some. The table includes about 64,000 clones, around nine tenths detected once. This TCR came from an adult with an advanced solid tumor such as melanoma, head and neck, liver or kidney cancer. V usage is TRBV2 and J usage is TRBJ2-2; no definite D call. The sample was CD4+ or CD8+ T cells sorted from blood, taken in a trial of the OX40 agonist ivuxolimab. CDR3 bases: TGTGCCAGCAGTGTAGCCAGGCGCACCGGGGAGCTGTTTTTT. Its translation: CASSVARRTGELFF.